The 2 T cell receptor beta chains presented below share a single source sample, sequenced in a study of cytomegalovirus exposure and HLA in healthy donors (dated by TCRdb to 2016 to 2017). Libraries were constructed by the immunoSEQ multiplex PCR assay. The multiplex PCR relied on a mix of 60 forward primers for TCR Vbeta segments and 13 reverse primers for TCR Jbeta segments. The immuneACCESS repertoire file appears here via TCRdb, limited to in-frame rearrangements. These files lack a portion of the clones; in checked studies, under half of the deficit traces to unresolved V genes, and the cause of the others is not known. This sample holds over 150,000 clones; around 81% were observed only once. Of the sample, 2% to 2.5% falls within the top ten clones. The sequenced material came from PBMCs. All receptors come from a woman aged 30 to 39 in good health and CMV-seronegative.

This chain connects TRBV28 to TRBJ1-1; 9 bases align to TRBD1. V shed 11 bases and J 1 base; nucleotides not matched to a gene: 5. The CDR3 loop spans 13 amino acids. The germline gives CDR1 MDHEN, CDR2 SYDVKM. The CDR3 nucleotides read TGTGCCGGCGGGGGACAGGGGAACACTGAAGCTTTCTTT. Encoded protein: CAGGGQGNTEAFF.

The V gene is TRBV27, the J gene TRBJ1-5, with D maybe TRBD1 (6 bases). Between the trimmed V and J ends, which lost 3 bases and 6 bases, there was a span of 9 bases. Germline V gene lookup returns CDR1 MNHEY and CDR2 SMNVEV (reference sequence). This CDR3 spans 13 amino acids. CDR3 DNA sequence: TGTGCCAGCAGTTTCGGCAGGGGTCAGCCCCAGCATTTT. Encoded protein: CASSFGRGQPQHF.